This T cell receptor (beta chain) is drawn from a study of T cell responses to AZD1222 COVID-19 vaccine. Study findings and constraints: Nearly half of spike-specific TCRs reportedly target unmutated variant regions. The study identified only 6 or 7 AZD1222 recipients as seropositive at baseline. An increase in Spike-specific TCR breadth and depth was observed after two AZD1222 doses. Donors skewed white British and female; clonal diversity was possibly underestimated.

J was trimmed by 4 bases and V by 4 bases; bases with no gene match: 5. Germline assignment: CDR1 MNHEY and CDR2 SMNVEV (reference sequence). This CDR3 has 15 residues. Comments on this clone: What it binds is unknown.

TCRdb's table, derived via immunoSEQ multiplex PCR, lists solely in-frame clones and lacks some. The sample shows about 140,000 clones, approximately 90% of them seen only once. The chain carries TRBV27 and TRBJ2-5; 11 nucleotides align to TRBD2. Sequences were derived from peripheral blood, sampled 28 days after the second AZD1222 dose. The receptor was isolated from an adult who received the AZD1222 COVID-19 vaccine. This CDR3 is CASSSTTSGAETQYF. The DNA for the CDR3 is TGTGCCAGCAGTTCGACGACTAGCGGGGCAGAGACCCAGTACTTC.